These 27 T cell receptor beta chains originate from one sample sequenced in a study of blood T cell repertoires in COVID-19. Data came from immunoSEQ multiplex PCR; TCRdb stores just in-frame clones and leaves some out. The table includes more than 250,000 clones, 85% detected once. Specimen: peripheral blood. All receptors derive from a man aged 50-60 years with active or convalescent COVID-19.

Points on this clone: The DNA is left out, because the CDR3 cannot be placed on it with certainty; the CDR3 is given as TCRdb lists it. This sequence joins TRBV5-1 and TRBJ2-7; the D call in the table, TRBD1, was not verified against the DNA. From germline, CDR1 is SGHRS and CDR2 YFSETQ. Ends included, the CDR3 has 16 residues. The CDR3 spells CASSIAPAGGHYEQYF.

The CDR3 DNA sequence: TGTGCCAGCAGCCAAGCTGGGGCGGCTGAAGCTTTCTTT. It encodes CASSQAGAAEAFF. The rearrangement links TRBV3-1 (or the pseudogene TRBV3-2) to TRBJ1-1; D is perhaps TRBD1 (5 bases). The CDR3 runs 13 residues. Germline values: CDR1 LGHDT, CDR2 YNNKEL (reference sequence). Trimming stripped 1 base from V and 6 bases from J, with 9 bases between.

The gene calls are TRBV4-3 and TRBJ2-7, with 12 bases matching TRBD2. Trimming took 0 bases from V and 4 from J; bases not matched to a gene: 4. The length of the CDR3 is 16 residues. Germline V CDR1 and CDR2: LGHNA, YSLEER. CDR3 coding DNA: TGCGCCAGCAGCCAAGAGGGGACTAGCGGGTTTTACGAGCAGTACTTC. Protein sequence: CASSQEGTSGFYEQYF.

The V call is TRBV5-4, the J call TRBJ2-3, with 8 nucleotides matching TRBD1. With 0 bases clipped from V and 0 bases from J, the junction kept 3 bases outside the gene matches. Germline CDR1 is SGHNT and CDR2 is YYREEE (reference sequence). The CDR3 totals 16 residues. The CDR3 DNA sequence: TGTGCCAGCAGCTTGGCCCGGACAGGGAGCACAGATACGCAGTATTTT. Translating gives CASSLARTGSTDTQYF.

The V and J genes are TRBV3-1 (or the pseudogene TRBV3-2) and TRBJ1-2; 9 positions agree with TRBD1. This CDR3 contains 13 residues. The germline V gene encodes CDR1 LGHDT and CDR2 YNNKEL (reference sequence). Trimming removed 4 bases from V and 8 bases from J; junction bases left unmatched: 5. The CDR3 sequence: CASSPGTGKGYTF. The CDR3 DNA reads TGTGCCAGCAGCCCCGGGACAGGGAAGGGCTACACCTTC.

The rearrangement joins TRBV7-2 to TRBJ1-2, with D possibly TRBD1 on 6 matching bases. The germline CDR1 and CDR2 sequences are SGHTA and FQGNSA. The CDR3 extends over 15 amino acids. Trimming removed 5 bases at V and 5 bases at J, with 18 bases between. The CDR3 nucleotides are TGTGCCAGCAGCCCGGGCCCGGGGGGCCAGTATGGCTACACCTTC. As protein: CASSPGPGGQYGYTF.

This clone was picked up one time. This chain uses TRBV14 with TRBJ2-2; no reliable D call. Per germline, CDR1 SGHDN and CDR2 FVKESK. The CDR3 totals 12 residues. V gave up 2 bases and J gave up 5 bases, with 3 bases separating them. The CDR3 loop is CASSQRTGELFF. CDR3 in DNA: TGTGCCAGCAGCCAACGGACCGGGGAGCTGTTTTTT.

CDR3 region: CASSSPGAGNTEAFF. Written as DNA, the CDR3 is TGTGCCAGCAGTTCTCCAGGGGCAGGGAACACTGAAGCTTTCTTT. The V call is TRBV27, the J call TRBJ1-1; tentative D call: TRBD1 (6 bases). This CDR3 is built from 15 residues. In germline, CDR1 is MNHEY, CDR2 SMNVEV (reference sequence). The V end lost 4 bases, the J end lost 1 base, and 13 bases lay between the germline ends.

Here the CDR3 reads CASSSPYDSSGANVLTF. Written as DNA, the CDR3 is TGTGCCAGCAGCAGCCCTTACGACAGCTCTGGGGCCAACGTCCTGACTTTC. The V and J genes are TRBV27 and TRBJ2-6; TRBD1 is a possible D gene (5 bases). The germline V gene encodes CDR1 MNHEY and CDR2 SMNVEV (reference sequence). V lost 6 bases to trimming and J lost 0 bases, with 15 bases between them. The CDR3 has 17 residues.

The CDR3 DNA follows: TGTGCCAGCAGCTTAGGACAGTCGAACACCGGGGAGCTGTTTTTT. This gives the protein CASSLGQSNTGELFF. This chain links TRBV7-9 with TRBJ2-2; TRBD1 is a possible D gene (5 bases). Germline V gene lookup returns CDR1 SEHNR and CDR2 FQNEAQ (reference sequence). CDR3 length: 15 residues. Trimming removed 1 base from V and 0 bases from J, with 6 bases in between. The entire variable domain, with the rest obtained from reference TRBV7-9 and TRBJ2-2, is as follows: DTGVSQNPRHKITKRGQNVTFRCDPISEHNRLYWYRQTLGQGPEFLTYFQNEAQLEKSRLLSDRFSAERPKGSFSTLEIQRTEQGDSAMYLCASSLGQSNTGELFFGEGSRLTVL.

V usage is TRBV18 and J usage is TRBJ2-3; perhaps TRBD2 as D (6 bases). CDR1 is KGHSH, CDR2 LQKENI, per germline. CDR3 size: 12 residues. Trimming cost V 4 bases and J 6 bases, with 8 bases left between them. The CDR3 DNA reads TGTGCCAGCTCACTACGGGGGGATACGCAGTATTTT. Translating it yields CASSLRGDTQYF.

J is TRBJ2-7 and V is TRBV28; D perhaps matches TRBD1 (6 bases). The ends were cut back, 6 bases at V and 3 bases at J, with 9 bases in the middle. Germline-derived CDR1 and CDR2 are MDHEN and SYDVKM. The CDR3 covers 12 residues. CDR3 sequence: CASSKQGYEQYF. CDR3 DNA: TGTGCCAGCAGCAAACAGGGCTACGAGCAGTACTTC.

The V and J genes are TRBV7-6 and TRBJ2-1, with D perhaps TRBD2 (6 bases). There are 13 residues in the CDR3. V was cut by 1 base and J by 9 bases, with 10 bases left in between. Germline lookup yields CDR1 SGHVS and CDR2 FNYEAQ. The CDR3: CASSLDGSGEQFF. CDR3 nucleotide sequence: TGTGCCAGCAGCTTAGACGGGAGCGGTGAGCAGTTCTTC.

The chain carries TRBV11-1 and TRBJ1-1, with TRBD1 as a possible D gene (5 bases). The length of the CDR3 is 16 residues. The V gene's germline CDR1 is SGHAT and CDR2 FQDESV (reference sequence). V was clipped by 5 bases and J by 1 base, with 17 bases between them. This CDR3 is CASSRKAGGTNTEAFF. The CDR3 DNA follows: TGTGCCAGCAGCCGAAAGGCGGGGGGAACGAACACTGAAGCTTTCTTT.

The table lists this clone with a count of one. The CDR3 nucleotides read TGTGCCAGCAGCCCCCGAGGACGGGGTTTCAATGAGCAGTTCTTC. This sequence encodes CASSPRGRGFNEQFF. The chain recombines TRBV11-3 with TRBJ2-1; a possible D gene is TRBD2 (5 bases). The CDR3 length is 15 residues. V gave up 5 bases and J gave up 6 bases, with 17 bases separating them. The V gene's germline CDR1 is SGHNT and CDR2 YENEEA.

This chain links TRBV4-1 with TRBJ1-6, with 9 bases lining up with TRBD1. The germline V gene has CDR1 MGHRA and CDR2 YSYEKL. The CDR3 has 16 amino acids. V lost 0 bases to trimming and J lost 10 bases; unmatched junction nucleotides: 7. Here the CDR3 DNA reads TGCGCCAGCAGCCAAGAGCAGGGGACAGGGAGATCACCCCTCCACTTT. This translates into CASSQEQGTGRSPLHF.

The V and J genes are TRBV11-2 and TRBJ1-3, with TRBD1 identical over 9 bases. Germline V lookup: CDR1 SGHAT, CDR2 FQNNGV. This CDR3 contains 17 residues. With 6 bases clipped from V and 0 bases from J, the junction kept 9 bases outside the gene matches. The CDR3 nucleotides are TGTGCCAGCAGGATCCGACAGGGGGGGAGCTCTGGAAACACCATATATTTT. It codes for CASRIRQGGSSGNTIYF.

The rearrangement joins TRBV2 to TRBJ1-1; TRBD1 aligns across 9 bases. CDR1 and CDR2 from the germline V gene are SNHLY and FYNNEI. V shed 6 bases, J shed 0 bases, and the junction held 8 bases outside the gene matches. This CDR3 is built from 16 residues. CDR3 sequence: CASSRTRTGVNTEAFF. DNA for the CDR3: TGTGCCAGCAGCCGTACCCGGACAGGGGTGAACACTGAAGCTTTCTTT.

This chain connects TRBV6-2 or TRBV6-3 to TRBJ1-4; no clear D. This CDR3 is built from 15 residues. Germline CDR1 is MNHEY and CDR2 is SVGEGT. V lost 6 bases and J lost 0, with 11 bases in between. The CDR3 spells CASSRAGATNEKLFF. The CDR3 DNA sequence: TGTGCCAGCAGCCGAGCGGGTGCAACTAATGAAAAACTGTTTTTT.

In its sample, this clone was seen once. The chain carries TRBV5-4 and TRBJ1-2; 8 bases are shared with TRBD1. The V gene's germline CDR1 is SGHNT and CDR2 YYREEE (reference sequence). The CDR3 extends over 15 amino acids. V was clipped by 5 bases and J by 6 bases; unmatched bases: 12. The CDR3 loop is CASSFAWTGSDGYTF. CDR3 in DNA: TGTGCCAGCAGTTTCGCCTGGACAGGGTCGGATGGCTACACCTTC.

The chain couples TRBV28 to TRBJ2-3, with 8 bases lining up with TRBD2. Germline trimming cut 4 bases from V and 6 bases from J; bases unmatched to any gene: 12. Germline values: CDR1 MDHEN, CDR2 SYDVKM. The CDR3 has 16 residues. This CDR3 reads CASSSSERGTSDTQYF. For the CDR3, the DNA is TGTGCCAGCAGTTCTTCAGAGCGGGGGACCTCTGATACGCAGTATTTT.

The chain uses TRBV7-9 and TRBJ2-5; D might be TRBD1 (6 bases). V was clipped by 3 bases and J by 6 bases, with 14 bases between them. The CDR3 spans 14 residues. Germline assignment: CDR1 SEHNR and CDR2 FQNEAQ (reference sequence). The DNA for the CDR3 is TGTGCCAGCAGCTTGGAGGAAGGGGGACAGACCCAGTACTTC. Translating gives CASSLEEGGQTQYF.

V is TRBV11-2 and J is TRBJ2-1; 9 positions agree with TRBD2. The CDR3 runs 15 residues. Germline CDR1 SGHAT, CDR2 FQNNGV. V lost 5 bases, J lost 2 bases, and 4 bases stayed unmatched. The CDR3 is CASSRAGGTYNEQFF. CDR3 nucleotide sequence: TGTGCCAGCAGCCGAGCGGGAGGAACCTACAATGAGCAGTTCTTC.

This clone occurred once. The rearrangement links TRBV6-2 or TRBV6-3 to TRBJ2-7; 8 bases agree with TRBD2. Germline V lookup: CDR1 MNHEY, CDR2 SVGEGT. The CDR3 is 16 residues long. The junction had 8 bases not matched to a gene; V was cut back by 4 bases and J by 0 bases. This CDR3 is CASSFGSLAVSYEQYF. CDR3 nucleotides: TGTGCCAGCAGTTTCGGGTCACTAGCGGTCTCCTACGAGCAGTACTTC.

For the CDR3, the DNA is TGTGCCAGCAGTGGACTAGCCCGCTTGGACAATGAGCAGTTCTTC. Translated, it gives CASSGLARLDNEQFF. V usage is TRBV3-1 (or the pseudogene TRBV3-2) and J usage is TRBJ2-1; the match to TRBD2 covers 8 bases. The V and J ends lost 6 bases and 5 bases, in that order; junction bases with no gene match: 9. CDR1 is LGHDT and CDR2 is YNNKEL in the germline V gene (reference sequence). The CDR3 consists of 15 residues.

The chain combines TRBV2 with TRBJ2-5; 13 bases map to TRBD2. The CDR3 length is 15 residues. Germline V gives CDR1 SNHLY, CDR2 FYNNEI. Trimming cost V 7 bases and J 4 bases; bases outside gene matches: 6. CDR3 DNA: TGTGCCAGCATTCGGACTAGCGGGAGTCGAGAGACCCAGTACTTC. Protein product: CASIRTSGSRETQYF.

The V gene is TRBV19, the J gene TRBJ1-2, with a tentative D call TRBD1 (6 bases). This CDR3 region has 15 residues. From germline, CDR1 is LNHDA and CDR2 SQIVND (reference sequence). V shed 7 bases and J shed 5 bases, with 20 bases lying between them. The CDR3 DNA is TGTGCCAGTAAATCGGTCCGGGCAGGGGAGTATGGCTACACCTTC. It specifies CASKSVRAGEYGYTF. Supplemented by reference TRBV19 and TRBJ1-2, the full variable domain reads DGGITQSPKYLFRKEGQNVTLSCEQNLNHDAMYWYRQDPGQGLRLIYYSQIVNDFQKGDIAEGYSVSREKKESFPLTVTSAQKNPTAFYLCASKSVRAGEYGYTFGSGTRLTVV.